Shown below are 32 T cell receptor beta chains from a single sample sequenced in a study of cytomegalovirus exposure and HLA in healthy donors. The PCR employed 60 Vbeta primers together with 13 Jbeta primers. The table came from immunoSEQ multiplex PCR; TCRdb's copy has only in-frame clones and leaves some out. Of roughly 150,000 clones listed, roughly 85% are singletons. Sequenced input: PBMCs. Source of these receptors: a boy aged 2 to 10 in good health and CMV-seronegative.

The chain employs TRBV18 and TRBJ1-1; D not resolved. The CDR3 loop spans 13 amino acids. From germline, CDR1 is KGHSH and CDR2 LQKENI. V was shortened by 5 bases and J by 4 bases, with 11 bases between the two germline ends. The CDR3 DNA follows: TGTGCCAGCTCAGGGCCGCTAATCACTGAAGCTTTCTTT. Amino acid sequence: CASSGPLITEAFF.

This clone was observed once. The chain joins TRBV7-3 to TRBJ2-3; unclear D gene. The CDR3 consists of 15 residues. Germline CDR1 reads SGHTA; CDR2 reads FQGTGA. V lost 2 bases to trimming and J lost 6 bases, with 15 bases between them. The CDR3 nucleotides read TGTGCCAGCAGCTTAGTCGGCGGCGCGGTTGATACGCAGTATTTT. This translates into CASSLVGGAVDTQYF. Full variable domain (missing parts from reference TRBV7-3 and TRBJ2-3): GAGVSQTPSNKVTEKGKYVELRCDPISGHTALYWYRQSLGQGPEFLIYFQGTGAADDSGLPNDRFFAVRPEGSVSTLKIQRTERGDSAVYLCASSLVGGAVDTQYFGPGTRLTVL.

In regard to this clone: Relative to the germline gene, one junction end is altered; a read error may explain this. The gene calls are TRBV6-5 and TRBJ1-5, with 7 positions matching TRBD1. CDR3 length: 15 residues. CDR1 is MNHEY and CDR2 is SVGAGI in the germline V gene. As DNA, the CDR3 is TGTGCCTGCAGGCAGGGGGTGAGTAGCAATCAGCCCCAGCATTTT. This encodes CACRQGVSSNQPQHF.

This chain connects TRBV12-5 to TRBJ2-1; TRBD1 matches 9 bases. CDR3 length: 14 amino acids. The V gene end was trimmed by 5 bases and the J gene end by 5 bases; junction bases not matched to a gene: 4. CDR1 is LGHNT and CDR2 is FRNRAP in the germline V gene. The CDR3 region is CASGPGQGDNEQFF. In DNA form, the CDR3 reads TGTGCTAGTGGTCCGGGACAGGGAGACAATGAGCAGTTCTTC.

The rearrangement uses TRBV10-3 and TRBJ2-1; 8 bases match TRBD2. This CDR3 has 16 residues. CDR1 and CDR2 from the germline V gene are ENHRY and SYGVKD. The V and J ends lost 4 bases and 7 bases, in that order; junction bases with no gene match: 12. The CDR3 sequence is CAISAPGAGGPNEQFF. The CDR3 DNA reads as TGTGCCATCAGTGCCCCAGGGGCGGGGGGACCGAATGAGCAGTTCTTC.

The chain links TRBV6-5 to TRBJ2-7; either TRBD1 or TRBD2 may supply D (5 bases each). Per germline, CDR1 MNHEY and CDR2 SVGAGI. The ends were cut back, 1 base at V and 7 bases at J, with 11 bases in the middle. This CDR3 comprises 13 residues. For the CDR3, the DNA is TGTGCCAGCAGTTACTATAGGGGCGGGGAGCAGTACGTC. Protein product: CASSYYRGGEQYV.

The V call is TRBV27, the J call TRBJ1-4; a weak D match, TRBD1 (5 bases). Per the germline V gene, CDR1 is MNHEY and CDR2 is SMNVEV (reference sequence). Between the trimmed V and J ends, which lost 6 bases and 0 bases, there was a span of 14 bases. The CDR3 length is 16 residues. DNA of the CDR3: TGTGCCAGCAGGCCAGATTGGGGGGCAACTAATGAAAAACTGTTTTTT. Translated: CASRPDWGATNEKLFF. The full variable domain, with the rest looked up from reference TRBV27 and TRBJ1-4, is EAQVTQNPRYLITVTGKKLTVTCSQNMNHEYMSWYRQDPGLGLRQIYYSMNVEVTDKGDVPEGYKVSRKEKRNFPLILESPSPNQTSLYFCASRPDWGATNEKLFFGSGTQLSVL.

The V and J genes are TRBV19 and TRBJ1-5; 10 bases match TRBD1. Germline V gives CDR1 LNHDA, CDR2 SQIVND (reference sequence). The CDR3 has 16 residues. With V trimmed by 7 bases and J by 6 bases, 12 bases remained unmatched. CDR3 in DNA: TGTGCCAGTACCAAAACGGGACAGGGGTACCCTCAGCCCCAGCATTTT. Encoded protein: CASTKTGQGYPQPQHF.

The chain links TRBV5-5 to TRBJ2-2; D is unresolved. The V end lost 0 bases, the J end lost 4 bases, and 13 bases lay between the germline ends. The CDR3 is made up of 16 amino acids. Germline CDR1 reads SGHKS; CDR2 reads YYEKEE (reference sequence). The CDR3 sequence: CASSLAVWRVTGELFF. DNA for the CDR3: TGTGCCAGCAGCTTGGCGGTGTGGAGAGTCACCGGGGAGCTGTTTTTT.

The genes are TRBV2 and TRBJ2-4, with TRBD1 as a possible D gene (5 bases). The CDR3 runs to 13 residues. Germline assignment: CDR1 SNHLY and CDR2 FYNNEI. With 4 bases removed from V and 5 bases from J, the gap between germline ends came to 9 bases. The CDR3 sequence: CASSARAQNIQYF. CDR3 nucleotide sequence: TGTGCCAGCAGTGCCAGGGCACAAAACATTCAGTACTTC.

This clone was seen more than once but under ten times. V and J are TRBV7-9 and TRBJ2-3, with D maybe TRBD1 (6 bases). Trimming removed 5 bases at V and 0 bases at J, with 15 bases between. Per germline, CDR1 SEHNR and CDR2 FQNEAQ (reference sequence). This CDR3 comprises 16 residues. This chain's CDR3 is CASSQGTHASTDTQYF. The CDR3 DNA is TGTGCCAGCAGCCAGGGGACCCACGCTAGCACAGATACGCAGTATTTT.

The chain has TRBV6-5 and TRBJ1-2; 9 bases match TRBD1. Germline V gene lookup returns CDR1 MNHEY and CDR2 SVGAGI. J gave up 10 bases and V 0 bases, and 3 bases lay outside the gene matches. This CDR3 spans 13 amino acids. The CDR3 is CASSYSTGGHYTF. CDR3 DNA sequence: TGTGCCAGCAGTTACTCGACAGGGGGTCACTACACCTTC.

The chain carries TRBV6-5 and TRBJ1-1; TRBD1 might be the D (6 bases). The CDR3 extends over 14 amino acids. The germline V gene encodes CDR1 MNHEY and CDR2 SVGAGI. The V end lost 7 bases, the J end lost 4 bases, and 16 bases lay between the germline ends. The CDR3: CASTPRQGSTEAFF. The DNA for the CDR3 is TGTGCCAGCACCCCGCGTCAGGGGAGCACTGAAGCTTTCTTT.

This clone was counted between two and nine times. The chain employs TRBV2 and TRBJ2-5, with 9 bases aligning to TRBD2. The CDR3 extends over 16 amino acids. V dropped 7 bases and J dropped 4; count of bases not matched to a gene: 13. Germline assignment: CDR1 SNHLY and CDR2 FYNNEI. The CDR3 bases are TGTGCCAGCACGGGCGGGAGGGCCGGGTTTGTAGAGACCCAGTACTTC. As protein: CASTGGRAGFVETQYF.

This clone appeared a few times. This rearrangement joins TRBV2 to TRBJ2-3; D may be TRBD2 (6 bases). CDR1 is SNHLY, CDR2 FYNNEI, per germline. V dropped 5 bases and J dropped 1 base, with 13 bases sitting between them. The CDR3 extends over 15 amino acids. The CDR3 protein is CASSPPGLRTDTQYF. The CDR3 DNA sequence: TGTGCCAGCAGTCCACCGGGACTCCGCACAGATACGCAGTATTTT. The full variable domain, in which reference TRBV2 and TRBJ2-3 provide the parts outside the CDR3, is EPEVTQTPSHQVTQMGQEVILRCVPISNHLYFYWYRQILGQKVEFLVSFYNNEISEKSEIFDDQFSVERPDGSNFTLKIRSTKLEDSAMYFCASSPPGLRTDTQYFGPGTRLTVL.

V gene TRBV6-6 combines with J gene TRBJ2-2; the D gene is possibly TRBD2 (6 bases). CDR3 length equals 13 residues. CDR1 and CDR2 (germline): MNHNY, SVGAGI (reference sequence). V was pared by 8 bases and J by 6 bases, with 13 bases between. The DNA of the CDR3 is TGTGCCAGCGGAGCCAGCGGGTCCGGGGAGCTGTTTTTT. It translates to CASGASGSGELFF.

The J gene is TRBJ2-1, the V gene TRBV12-5; the D gene is possibly TRBD2 (5 bases). With 5 bases removed from V and 7 bases from J, the gap between germline ends came to 9 bases. This CDR3 has 12 amino acids. From germline, CDR1 is LGHNT and CDR2 FRNRAP. The chain's CDR3 is CASGREYNEQFF. CDR3 nucleotide sequence: TGTGCTAGTGGTCGGGAATATAATGAGCAGTTCTTC. The complete variable domain, with remaining parts taken from reference TRBV12-5 and TRBJ2-1, reads DARVTQTPRHKVTEMGQEVTMRCQPILGHNTVFWYRQTMMQGLELLAYFRNRAPLDDSGMPKDRFSAEMPDATLATLKIQPSEPRDSAVYFCASGREYNEQFFGPGTRLTVL.

The J gene is TRBJ1-5, the V gene TRBV6-6, with D unresolved. Germline V lookup: CDR1 MNHNY, CDR2 SVGAGI (reference sequence). This CDR3 is 12 amino acids long. V gave up 5 bases and J gave up 9 bases, with 11 bases separating them. CDR3 loop: CASSDTGWPQHF. CDR3 DNA: TGTGCCAGCAGTGACACCGGATGGCCCCAGCATTTT.

This clone showed up just a few times. This chain joins TRBV7-9 and TRBJ2-7; D not resolved. Germline CDR1 reads SEHNR; CDR2 reads FQNEAQ (reference sequence). CDR3 length: 14 residues. Deletions cut 3 bases from V and 5 bases from J, with 14 bases between. For the CDR3, the DNA is TGTGCCAGCAGCTTCGCAAGTGCGGAAAACGAGCAGTACTTC. This translates into CASSFASAENEQYF.

V is TRBV4-1 and J is TRBJ2-3; 7 nucleotides match TRBD2. The germline gives CDR1 MGHRA, CDR2 YSYEKL. V lost 0 bases, J lost 1 base, and 7 bases stayed unmatched. This CDR3 contains 17 residues. The CDR3 loop is CASSQEAGGSGTDTQYF. DNA of the CDR3: TGCGCCAGCAGCCAAGAAGCCGGGGGGTCAGGCACAGATACGCAGTATTTT.

J is TRBJ1-5 and V is TRBV28; D is possibly TRBD1 (6 bases). Per germline, CDR1 MDHEN and CDR2 SYDVKM. The CDR3 is 15 amino acids. V lost 4 bases and J 6 bases, leaving 16 bases between the germline ends. The CDR3, as DNA: TGTGCCAGCAGTTGGGGACATGGGGGTTCTCAGCCCCAGCATTTT. It encodes CASSWGHGGSQPQHF.

A note on this clone: At one end the junction does not follow the germline gene, possibly because of a read error. The chain uses TRBV20-1 and TRBJ1-1; no clear D. Germline V gene sequence: CDR1 DFQATT, CDR2 SNEGSKA (reference sequence). The CDR3 runs 10 residues. The CDR3 region is CSATRTDAFF. The DNA for the CDR3 is TGCAGTGCTACCCGGACTGATGCTTTCTTT.

The chain carries TRBV5-1 and TRBJ1-5; D uncertain. V was cut by 0 bases and J by 4 bases, with 5 bases left in between. CDR3 length: 13 amino acids. Germline values: CDR1 SGHRS, CDR2 YFSETQ. The CDR3 spells CASSLGANQPQHF. The CDR3 DNA reads as TGCGCCAGCAGCTTGGGGGCTAATCAGCCCCAGCATTTT.

The chain has TRBV5-4 and TRBJ2-3, with D maybe TRBD2 (5 bases). Trimming left V 4 bases short and J 4 bases short, with 13 bases between. The CDR3 spans 14 residues. Per the germline V gene, CDR1 is SGHNT and CDR2 is YYREEE (reference sequence). This CDR3 is CASSLDGVADTQYF. The CDR3 bases are TGTGCCAGCAGCCTCGACGGGGTGGCAGATACGCAGTATTTT.

The rearrangement joins TRBV7-2 to TRBJ2-7; D possibly corresponds to TRBD2 (6 bases). Germline values: CDR1 SGHTA, CDR2 FQGNSA. V lost 5 bases, J lost 5 bases, and 28 bases lay in between. CDR3 length: 18 amino acids. The chain's CDR3 is CASSPTPGRRHYVDEQYF. The CDR3 DNA reads TGTGCCAGCAGCCCTACCCCAGGGAGGCGTCACTACGTTGACGAGCAGTACTTC.

This clone appeared a single time. The chain joins TRBV20-1 to TRBJ1-1; D call uncertain. The CDR3 spans 10 residues. The V gene's germline CDR1 is DFQATT and CDR2 SNEGSKA (reference sequence). The V end lost 4 bases, the J end lost 7 bases, and 7 bases lay between the germline ends. Written as DNA, the CDR3 is TGCAGTGCTACAGGAATTGAAGCTTTCTTT. It is translated as CSATGIEAFF.

This clone was seen a single time. The chain recombines TRBV30 with TRBJ1-2; a possible D gene is TRBD1 (6 bases). Trimming removed 0 bases from V and 14 bases from J, with 34 bases in between. The CDR3 length is 18 residues. Per the germline V gene, CDR1 is GTSNPN and CDR2 is SVGIG (reference sequence). The DNA of the CDR3 is TGTGCCTGGAGTGTGGGGGCCCCATGGCTACACCTTAAGGGGGGGGTGACCTTC. Translation: CAWSVGAPWLHLKGGVTF. Supplemented by reference TRBV30 and TRBJ1-2, the full variable domain reads SQTIHQWPATLVQPVGSPLSLECTVEGTSNPNLYWYRQAAGRGLQLLFYSVGIGQISSEVPQNLSASRPQDRQFILSSKKLLLSDSGFYLCAWSVGAPWLHLKGGVTFGSGTRLTVV.

This clone was detected only a few times. The chain is built from TRBV10-2 and TRBJ1-2; D perhaps matches TRBD1 (6 bases). Trimming took off 6 bases at V and 1 base at J, with 12 bases between the two ends. Germline V gene sequence: CDR1 WSHSY, CDR2 SAAADI. This CDR3 comprises 14 residues. CDR3 region: CASSFTGSNYGYTF. The CDR3 bases are TGCGCCAGCAGCTTTACAGGGAGTAACTATGGCTACACCTTC.

This rearrangement joins TRBV28 to TRBJ2-2; D is ambiguous. V was trimmed by 5 bases and J by 0 bases, leaving 4 bases between them. The CDR3 runs to 13 residues. Germline V gives CDR1 MDHEN, CDR2 SYDVKM. The CDR3 is CASSNSNTGELFF. CDR3 in DNA: TGTGCCAGCAGTAACTCGAACACCGGGGAGCTGTTTTTT.

This chain joins TRBV7-9 and TRBJ1-2, with a possible D match to TRBD1 (5 bases). With 0 bases removed from V and 4 bases from J, the gap between germline ends came to 12 bases. The CDR3 has 15 residues. Germline-derived CDR1 and CDR2 are SEHNR and FQNEAQ (reference sequence). The CDR3 nucleotides read TGTGCCAGCAGCTTAGCCGCGGGGGGAGTCTATGGCTACACCTTC. Its translation: CASSLAAGGVYGYTF.

The rearrangement uses TRBV5-1 and TRBJ2-4; tentative D call: TRBD2 (5 bases). V was shortened by 2 bases and J by 9 bases, with 12 bases between the two germline ends. Germline assignment: CDR1 SGHRS and CDR2 YFSETQ. This CDR3 contains 13 residues. In DNA, the CDR3 is TGCGCCAGCAGCTTAGGAGGTGACGGCATTCAGTACTTC. Translating gives CASSLGGDGIQYF. Full variable domain (missing parts from reference TRBV5-1 and TRBJ2-4): KAGVTQTPRYLIKTRGQQVTLSCSPISGHRSVSWYQQTPGQGLQFLFEYFSETQRNKGNFPGRFSGRQFSNSRSEMNVSTLELGDSALYLCASSLGGDGIQYFGAGTRLSVL.

The V gene is TRBV11-2, the J gene TRBJ2-7; perhaps TRBD2 as D (5 bases). With 5 bases removed from V and 1 base from J, the gap between germline ends came to 18 bases. Germline CDR1 and CDR2: SGHAT and FQNNGV. The CDR3 runs 16 residues. The CDR3 DNA reads as TGTGCCAGCAGCGACCTACAGAGGGATCCTTCCTACGAGCAGTACTTC. Encoded protein: CASSDLQRDPSYEQYF.